The T cell receptor (beta chain) described here comes from a study of T-cell memory formation after mild COVID-19 (dated by TCRdb to the early 2020s). About the full investigation: TCR sequence clusters from the two donors were found to be largely donor specific. Two young, previously healthy adult volunteers made up the cohort, one male and one female. In a couple of donors, T-cell clones that expanded and contracted after mild COVID-19 were tracked by sequencing TCRalpha and TCRbeta repertoires over time.

Summary of the overall study and its limitations: The study covered only a couple of mild cases, and larger cohorts including severe cases with pre-infection samples were considered necessary. SARS-CoV-2 specificity of the second-wave clones peaking on day 37 was not confirmed. Some responding clones were found in pre-infection memory, which suggests that pre-existing cross-reactive memory T cells took part in the SARS-CoV-2 response. Contracting CD4+ clones were located mainly in the CM and EM memory subsets, whereas CD8+ clones were found to be enriched in EMRA. Clones contracting from day 15 to 85 had balanced CD4/CD8 phenotypes, while a second wave expanding from day 15 to 37 was biased towards CD4+.

Instrument used: Illumina NovaSeq 6000. cDNA libraries for TCRalpha and TCRbeta were prepared by 5'RACE using constant-segment primers, with sample barcodes and unique molecular identifiers added. Trizol reagent was used to extract RNA from every sample. The libraries were amplified in two PCR steps, and the second step added a second sample barcode and Illumina TruSeq adapters. Libraries were sequenced on an Illumina NovaSeq with 2 x 150 bp paired-end reads. The source study handled its data this way. The reads were demultiplexed and collapsed into UMI-guided consensus sequences using migec v1.2.7. Using mixcr v2.1.11, UMI consensuses were aligned to TRA and TRB V and J templates and then assembled into clonotypes. A clonotype was counted as expanded or contracted only if both edgeR and NoisET called the change significant, with noise models trained on biological replicates. For edgeR calls, the thresholds were a false discovery rate-adjusted p below 0.01 and a log2 fold-change of 1. PCA with hierarchical clustering of max-normalized trajectories of the 1000 most abundant clonotypes was used as exploratory dynamics analysis. The CD4 or CD8 phenotype of responding clones was assigned using the separately sequenced CD4+ and CD8+ repertoires. TCRdb redid the processing of the public reads, applying fastp at Q25 and MiXCR, and retained in-frame beta chains. When rows share a CDR3 protein, they turn into one entry using the most common DNA and genes. These V and J calls are TCRdb output, not the study's own analysis. Here the sample has 250,000 to 300,000 distinct CDR3 sequences; under 20% occur a single time. Roughly 22% of the sample is taken by the ten largest.

Ficoll-Paque density gradient centrifugation was used to isolate PBMCs. The junction shows trimming of 2 bases on V and 8 bases on J, and the gene matches do not reach 10 bases of it. From the germline V gene (reference sequence), CDR1 is MNHEY and CDR2 is SMNVEV. The CDR3 holds 16 amino acids from the cysteine to the phenylalanine. The entry retains the CDR3 DNA only, 48 bases that are in frame from base 1. As regards this clonotype: The antigen it recognizes is unknown. There are no base qualities to consult, and no much larger clone falls within one base.

The TCR was taken from a man younger than 35 who had mild COVID-19 (a few samples of this study predate the infection). The sample titles of this study are shuffled in the database, so cell type and time point are left out; the donor was told from shared clones. The sample taken for sequencing was PBMCs or a T cell subset sorted from them (not recorded which). In this chain, TRBV27 is recombined with TRBJ2-1, with 9 central nucleotides matching TRBD1. The CDR3 reads CASSLAEPGQGDEQFF. In nucleotide form, the sequence is TGTGCCAGCAGTTTAGCAGAGCCGGGACAGGGAGATGAGCAGTTCTTC.